This TCR beta chain emerged from a study of cytomegalovirus exposure and HLA in healthy donors. Study in general: A later analysis reported the 100 to 150 validation repertoires used the same platform as the roughly 700 first-cohort repertoires.

This clone was counted once. Trimming took off 0 bases at V and 1 base at J, with 16 bases between the two ends. Germline V gives CDR1 KGHSH, CDR2 LQKENI. The CDR3 is made up of 18 amino acids. The table came from immunoSEQ multiplex PCR; TCRdb's copy has only in-frame clones and leaves some out. The repertoire includes about 150,000 clones, roughly 87% of them detected once, and roughly 4.3% sits in the top ten. The chain combines TRBV18 with TRBJ1-5, with D maybe TRBD1 (6 bases). This receptor was obtained from a man aged 18 to 29 in good health and CMV-seropositive. The specimen sequenced was PBMCs. CDR3 sequence: CASSPPVRQVTSNQPQHF. DNA of the CDR3: TGTGCCAGCTCACCACCGGTGCGACAGGTCACAAGCAATCAGCCCCAGCATTTT.